This T cell receptor beta chain was recovered during a study of cytomegalovirus exposure and HLA in healthy donors. Turning to the study itself: A preliminary data release comprised tens of millions of unique TCRs obtained from HLA-typed donors. General study points: It was reported in a later analysis that an Asian-associated ancestry cluster showed fewer N-insertions than the approximately 690-donor mean.

About this clone itself: The antigen is not known.

A multiplex PCR was run with 60 Vbeta primers and 13 Jbeta primers. Libraries were prepared by immunoSEQ multiplex PCR; TCRdb keeps only in-frame clonotypes and omits some of them. This table holds about 150,000 clones, 80% found once. This clonotype originated in a male donor in good health and CMV-seronegative. The sequenced material came from PBMCs.

The CDR3 region is CASSLVTGRVGTEAFF. CDR3 in DNA: TGTGCCAGCAGCTTAGTTACTGGCAGGGTTGGCACTGAAGCTTTCTTT. The chain recombines TRBV13 with TRBJ1-1; possibly TRBD1 for D (5 bases). Germline values: CDR1 PRHDT, CDR2 FYEKMQ (reference sequence). V gave up 1 base and J gave up 4 bases, with 16 bases separating them. The CDR3 runs 16 residues.